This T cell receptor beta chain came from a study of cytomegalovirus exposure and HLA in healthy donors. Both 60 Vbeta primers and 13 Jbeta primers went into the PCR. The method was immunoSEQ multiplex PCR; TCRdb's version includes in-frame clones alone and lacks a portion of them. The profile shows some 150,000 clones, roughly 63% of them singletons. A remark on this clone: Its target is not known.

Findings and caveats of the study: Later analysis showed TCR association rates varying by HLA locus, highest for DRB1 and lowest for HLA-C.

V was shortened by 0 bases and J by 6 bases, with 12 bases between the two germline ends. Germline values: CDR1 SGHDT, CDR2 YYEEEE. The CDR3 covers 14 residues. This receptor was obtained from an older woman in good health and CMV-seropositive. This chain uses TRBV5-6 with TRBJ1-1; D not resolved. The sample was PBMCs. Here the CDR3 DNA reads TGTGCCAGCAGCTTGGCCGGGAAATGGGCTGAAGCTTTCTTT. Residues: CASSLAGKWAEAFF.